This paragraph covers one TCR beta chain sequence. Its antigen is not identified. This CDR3 has 15 amino acids. Germline V lookup: CDR1 SGHTA, CDR2 FQGTGA. V was trimmed by 5 bases and J by 2 bases, leaving 16 bases between them. This specimen belongs to a study of shared clonotypes between healthy human individuals. General observations from the study: An expected dependence of interdonor clonotype sharing on sequencing depth was noted.

Sequencing used immunoSEQ multiplex PCR; TCRdb keeps in-frame clones, though not all of them. This sample has roughly 2,300,000 clones; just under 95% occur once, and the top ten carry approximately 0.4%. Every donor was a Caucasian adult from Nashville, Tennessee. Sequencing used naive CD4+ T cells from PBMCs. Documented subset: CD45RA+ positively selected. The rearrangement joins TRBV7-3 to TRBJ2-7, with D possibly being TRBD1 or TRBD2 (5 bases each). The receptor was isolated from a man in his late teens or twenties in good health. Some clones in this sample may be carry-over from other donors' samples. CDR3 in amino acids: CASSKPRGTAYEQYF. The CDR3 nucleotides are TGTGCCAGCAGCAAACCCCGGGGCACAGCCTACGAGCAGTACTTC.